In its sample, the clone carrying this T cell receptor beta chain was seen once. Its antigen remains unknown. Second-dose groups at about 4 or about 12 weeks were pooled. This specimen comes from a study of T cell responses to AZD1222 COVID-19 vaccine. Notes on the study in general: Most donors were white British and more were female, and clonal diversity was possibly underestimated. Among spike-specific TCRs, nearly half reportedly target unmutated variant regions. Repertoires were collected only later (after the peak T cell response had occurred).

TCRdb's copy holds only in-frame clones and misses some; the assay was immunoSEQ multiplex PCR. The sample records approximately 81,000 clones, around four fifths being singletons. This CDR3 comprises 13 residues. Germline V gene sequence: CDR1 KGHSH, CDR2 LQKENI. Trimming pared 2 bases from V and 2 bases from J, leaving 6 bases between. The source was peripheral blood, collected 28 days after the second AZD1222 dose. The TCR was taken from an adult who received the AZD1222 COVID-19 vaccine. The rearrangement joins TRBV18 to TRBJ1-2; possible D gene TRBD1, 5 bases. The DNA of the CDR3 is TGTGCCAGCTCACCAACAGGAAACTATGGCTACACCTTC. Amino acid sequence: CASSPTGNYGYTF.